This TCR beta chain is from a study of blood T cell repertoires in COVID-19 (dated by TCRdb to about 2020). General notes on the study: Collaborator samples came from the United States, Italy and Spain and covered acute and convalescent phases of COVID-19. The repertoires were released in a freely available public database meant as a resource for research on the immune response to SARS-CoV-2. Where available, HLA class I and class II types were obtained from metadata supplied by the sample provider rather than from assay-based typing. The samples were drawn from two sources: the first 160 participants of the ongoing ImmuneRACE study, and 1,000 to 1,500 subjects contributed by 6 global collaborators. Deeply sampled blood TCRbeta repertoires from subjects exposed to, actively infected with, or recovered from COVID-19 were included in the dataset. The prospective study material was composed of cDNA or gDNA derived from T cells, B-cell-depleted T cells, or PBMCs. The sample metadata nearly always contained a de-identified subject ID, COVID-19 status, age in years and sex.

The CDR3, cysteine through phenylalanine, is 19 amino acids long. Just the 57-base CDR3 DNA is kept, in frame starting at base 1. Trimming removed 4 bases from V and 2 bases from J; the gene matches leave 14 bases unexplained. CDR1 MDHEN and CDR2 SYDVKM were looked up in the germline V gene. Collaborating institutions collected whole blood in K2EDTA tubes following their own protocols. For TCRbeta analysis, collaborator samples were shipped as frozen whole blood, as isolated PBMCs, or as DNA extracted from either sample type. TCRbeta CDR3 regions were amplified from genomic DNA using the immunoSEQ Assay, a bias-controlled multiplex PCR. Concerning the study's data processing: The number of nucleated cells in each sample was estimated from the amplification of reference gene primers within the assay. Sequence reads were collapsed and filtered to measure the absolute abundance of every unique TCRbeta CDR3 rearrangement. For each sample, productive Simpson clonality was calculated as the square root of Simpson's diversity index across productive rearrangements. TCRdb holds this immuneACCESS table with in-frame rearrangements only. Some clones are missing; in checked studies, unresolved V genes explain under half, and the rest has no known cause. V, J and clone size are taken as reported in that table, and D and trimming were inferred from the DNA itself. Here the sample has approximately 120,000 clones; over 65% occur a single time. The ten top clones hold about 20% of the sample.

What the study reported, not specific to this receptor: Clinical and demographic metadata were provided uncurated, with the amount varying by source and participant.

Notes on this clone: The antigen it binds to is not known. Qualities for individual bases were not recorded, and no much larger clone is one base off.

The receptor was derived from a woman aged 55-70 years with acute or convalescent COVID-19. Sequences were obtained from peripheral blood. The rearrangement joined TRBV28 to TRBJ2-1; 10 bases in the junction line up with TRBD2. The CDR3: CASSSRTERTSGPYNEQFF. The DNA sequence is TGTGCCAGCAGTTCCAGGACAGAGCGGACTAGCGGCCCCTACAATGAGCAGTTCTTC.